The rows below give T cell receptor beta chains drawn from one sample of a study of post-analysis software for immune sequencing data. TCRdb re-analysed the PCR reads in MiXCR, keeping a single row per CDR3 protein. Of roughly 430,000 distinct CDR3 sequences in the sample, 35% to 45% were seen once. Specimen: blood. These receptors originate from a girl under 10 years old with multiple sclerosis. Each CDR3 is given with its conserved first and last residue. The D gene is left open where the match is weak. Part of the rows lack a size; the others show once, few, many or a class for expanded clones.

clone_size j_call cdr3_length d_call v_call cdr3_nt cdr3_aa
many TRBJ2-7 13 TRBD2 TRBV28 TGTGCCAGCAGTCCGGGGGGGCATTACGAGCAGTACTTC CASSPGGHYEQYF
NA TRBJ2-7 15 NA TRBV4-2 TGTGCCAGCAGCCCCGGGACACTCGGTCCATACGAGCAGTACTTC CASSPGTLGPYEQYF
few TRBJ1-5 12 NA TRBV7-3 TGTGCCAGCAGCTTAACAAGACAGGCCCAGCATTTT CASSLTRQAQHF
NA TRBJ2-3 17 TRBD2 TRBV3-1 TGTGCCAGCAGCCCCTCTAGCGGGGGGGTCTATGGAGATACGCAGTATTTT CASSPSSGGVYGDTQYF
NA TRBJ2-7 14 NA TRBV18 TGTGCCAGCTCACCACCAAATTCCGGGGGCGAGCAGTACTTC CASSPPNSGGEQYF
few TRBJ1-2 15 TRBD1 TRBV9 TGTGCCAGCAGCGCCACTTCAGGGGGTGGCTATGGCTACACCTTC CASSATSGGGYGYTF
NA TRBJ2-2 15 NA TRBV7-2 TGTGCCAGCAGCTTAGTACCTGGTTACACCGGGGAGCTGTTTTTT CASSLVPGYTGELFF
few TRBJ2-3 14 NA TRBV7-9 TGTGCCAGCAGCTGGCGAGCGGCTACAGATACGCAGTATTTT CASSWRAATDTQYF
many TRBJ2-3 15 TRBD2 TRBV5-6 TGTGCCAGCAGCTCAGGCTCCGGGACTAGGGATACGCAGTATTTT CASSSGSGTRDTQYF
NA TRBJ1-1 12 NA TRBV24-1 TGTGCCACCAGTGAGGTCACTCATGAAGCTTTCTTT CATSEVTHEAFF
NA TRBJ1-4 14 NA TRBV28 TGTGCGTCGGTTCGCCCTGCAACTAATGAAAAACTGTTTTTT CASVRPATNEKLFF
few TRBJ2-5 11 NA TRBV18 TGTGCCAGCTCGACGCCAGGGACCCAGTACTTC CASSTPGTQYF
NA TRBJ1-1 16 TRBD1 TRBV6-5 TGTGCCAGCAGTTACTCCAGACAGGGTTTTGGTGAAGGAGCTTTCTTT CASSYSRQGFGEGAFF
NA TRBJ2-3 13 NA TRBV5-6 TGTGCCAGCAGGGTCTTTGGCACAGATACGCAGTATTTT CASRVFGTDTQYF
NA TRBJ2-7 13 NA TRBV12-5 TGTGCTAGTGGTGGACCCGGGACCTACGAGCAGTACTTC CASGGPGTYEQYF
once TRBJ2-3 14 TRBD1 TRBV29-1 TGCAGCGTTGAGACCGGGACAGGCACAGATACGCTGTATTTT CSVETGTGTDTLYF
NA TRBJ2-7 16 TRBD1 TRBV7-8 TGTGCCAGCAGCACCTCGGGACAGGGGAGCTCCTACGAGCAGTACTTC CASSTSGQGSSYEQYF
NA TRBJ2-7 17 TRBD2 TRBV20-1 TGCAGTGCTAGAGGGGGACTAGGGATGGCGAGCTCCTACGAGCAGTACTTC CSARGGLGMASSYEQYF
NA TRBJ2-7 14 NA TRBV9 TGTGCCAGCAGCGTAGCTCCAGAAACCTACAAGCAGTACTTC CASSVAPETYKQYF
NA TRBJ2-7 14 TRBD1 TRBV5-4 TGTGCCAGCAGCACCTACAGGGGTGACCACGAGCAGTACTTC CASSTYRGDHEQYF
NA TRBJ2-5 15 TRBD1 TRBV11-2 TGTGCCAGCAGCCTTTTAGTAGGACAGGGGATAGGGCAGTACTTC CASSLLVGQGIGQYF
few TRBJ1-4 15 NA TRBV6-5 TGTGCCAGCAGCCGCGACAGGTCCTCTTTCGAAAAACTGTTTTTT CASSRDRSSFEKLFF
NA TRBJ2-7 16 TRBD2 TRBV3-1 TGTGCCAGCAGCCTAAACGGGGGGGACGGGGCCTACGAGCAGTACTTC CASSLNGGDGAYEQYF
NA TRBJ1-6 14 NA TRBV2 TGTGCCAGCAGTGACAACAATAGGGGTTCACCCCTCCACTTT CASSDNNRGSPLHF
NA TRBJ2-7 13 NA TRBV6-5 TGTGCCAGCACCGCTGGGCAGAGCGACGAGCAGTACTTC CASTAGQSDEQYF
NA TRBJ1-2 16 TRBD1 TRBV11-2 TGTGCCAGCAGCTTGCGACAGGGGACCCCCCGCTATGGCTACACCTTC CASSLRQGTPRYGYTF
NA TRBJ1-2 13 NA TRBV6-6 TGTGCCAGCAGCCCCGGGGGGGTCTATGGCTACACCTTC CASSPGGVYGYTF
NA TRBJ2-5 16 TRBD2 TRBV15 TGTGCCACCAGCAGAGATAGACTAGCGGGACAGGAGACCCAGTACTTC CATSRDRLAGQETQYF
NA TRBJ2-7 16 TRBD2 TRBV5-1 TGCGCCAGCAGCGTGGGACTAGCGGGAGGTATATATGAGCAGTACTTC CASSVGLAGGIYEQYF
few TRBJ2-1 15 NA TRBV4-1 TGCGCCAGCAGCCAATCTGGGAGCGGTTTGAATGAGCAGTTCTTC CASSQSGSGLNEQFF
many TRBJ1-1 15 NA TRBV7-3 TGTGCCAGCAGGTTGGGGGCCGCACCGAACACTGAAGCTTTCTTT CASRLGAAPNTEAFF
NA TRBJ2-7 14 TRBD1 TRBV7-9 TGTGCCAGCAAACCCCGGGACAGGGGCTACGAGCAGTACTTC CASKPRDRGYEQYF
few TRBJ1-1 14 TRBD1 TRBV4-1 TGCGCCAGCAGCGGACGGACAGGGAAGACTGAAGCTTTCTTT CASSGRTGKTEAFF
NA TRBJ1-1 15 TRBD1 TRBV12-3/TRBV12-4 TGTGCCAGCAGTTTCTGGCAGGGGGCGAACACTGAAGCTTTCTTT CASSFWQGANTEAFF
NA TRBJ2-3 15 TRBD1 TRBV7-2 TGTGCCAGCAGCTACCGGGACAGGCTCACAGATACGCAGTATTTT CASSYRDRLTDTQYF
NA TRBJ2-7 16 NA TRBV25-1 TGTGCCAGCAGTGAATCGGCAGGGGGAGGTTTCTACGAGCAGTACTTC CASSESAGGGFYEQYF
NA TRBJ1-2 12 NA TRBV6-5 TGTGCCAGCAGTTCAACAGGGCAGGGCTACACCTTC CASSSTGQGYTF